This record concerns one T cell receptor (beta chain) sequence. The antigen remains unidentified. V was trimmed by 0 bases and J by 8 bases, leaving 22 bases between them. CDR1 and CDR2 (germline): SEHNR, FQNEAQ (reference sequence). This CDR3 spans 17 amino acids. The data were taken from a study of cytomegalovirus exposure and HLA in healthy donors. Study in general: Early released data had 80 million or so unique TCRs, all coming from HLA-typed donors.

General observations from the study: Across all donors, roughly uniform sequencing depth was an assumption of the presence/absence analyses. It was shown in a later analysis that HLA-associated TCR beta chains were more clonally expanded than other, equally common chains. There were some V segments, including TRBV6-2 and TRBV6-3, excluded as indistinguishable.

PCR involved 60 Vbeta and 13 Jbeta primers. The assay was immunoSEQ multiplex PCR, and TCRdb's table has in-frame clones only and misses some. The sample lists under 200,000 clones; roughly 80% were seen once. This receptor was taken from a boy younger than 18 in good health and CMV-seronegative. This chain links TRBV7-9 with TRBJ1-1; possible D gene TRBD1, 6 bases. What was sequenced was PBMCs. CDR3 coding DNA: TGTGCCAGCAGCTTAGCGGGGGCAGGGGCGCTTCGAGGAGAAGCTTTCTTT. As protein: CASSLAGAGALRGEAFF.